This T cell receptor (beta chain) was recovered during a study of blood T cell repertoires in COVID-19. As for the study in general: In each case, the material was cDNA or gDNA derived from T cells, B-cell-depleted T cells, or PBMCs.

In the original processing: Nucleated cell number was recorded as an estimate derived from reference gene primer amplification. Data came from immunoSEQ multiplex PCR; TCRdb stores just in-frame clones and leaves some out. D and trimming come from the DNA, and the V and J calls and clone size come from that table. The table shows roughly 130,000 clones, with less than 90% occurring only once. Per the germline V gene, CDR1 is SEHNR and CDR2 is FQNEAQ (reference sequence). Trimming cost V 8 bases and J 4 bases, with 14 bases left between them. The CDR3 totals 13 residues. Before being deemed recovered, Cohort 3 donors had two negative PCRs, clearance, or symptom resolution.

The rearrangement uses TRBV7-9 and TRBJ1-1; a possible D gene is TRBD1 (5 bases). The receptor was derived from a woman in her fifties or sixties who had recovered from COVID-19. The sequenced material came from PBMCs or T cells enriched from blood (not recorded which). The CDR3 DNA follows: TGTGCCAGCCGTCCGACAGCCTCCACTGAAGCTTTCTTT. Protein: CASRPTASTEAFF.